Included here is one T cell receptor beta chain sequence, with context. This record comes from a study of T cell responses to AZD1222 COVID-19 vaccine. The method was immunoSEQ multiplex PCR; TCRdb's version includes in-frame clones alone and lacks a portion of them. This table holds roughly 140,000 clones, more than 70% found once. The specimen comprised peripheral blood, sampled on day 0 of AZD1222 vaccination. The TCR originated in an adult in good health.

The CDR3 loop reads CAASRDASYEQYF. The CDR3 nucleotides are TGTGCCGCGTCGCGGGACGCCTCCTACGAGCAGTACTTC. The gene calls are TRBV10-3 and TRBJ2-7; possibly TRBD2 for D (6 bases). V lost 11 bases and J 0 bases, leaving 14 bases between the germline ends. CDR1 ENHRY and CDR2 SYGVKD come from the germline V gene. The CDR3 covers 13 residues.